The following is a TCR beta chain sequence with its context. Its antigen is undetermined. The sample comes from a study of T cells expressing NK-cell markers. For the study at large: From sorted CD3+CD56+NKG2C+, CD3+CD56+NKG2C- and CD3+CD56-NKG2C+ T cells came the TCR beta repertoires.

Study results and limitations: Unclear, still, was the HCMV specificity of the expanded NKG2C+ T cell clones.

TCRdb re-called the 5' RACE reads and gives one entry per CDR3 protein, without DNA. With about 260,000 distinct CDR3 sequences in the sample, the ten largest clones hold about 0.4%. This TCR came from a young man in good health. Sequenced input: blood T cells: a sorted CD56 or NKG2C T cell subset, CD4+ or CD8+ T cells, or bulk PBMC T cells (not recorded which).

The CDR3 spells CASSLLGNWAEAFF. The chain employs TRBV12-3 or TRBV12-4 and TRBJ1-1. CDR3 length equals 14 residues.